The 17 T cell receptor beta chains below were found in one sample sequenced in a study of vaccination and CD4 T cells after COVID-19. Treatment here: 10-day PBMC culture with coronavirus spike peptide pools or control peptides (ViraFEST assay). The Oncomine TCR Beta short-read assay was applied to DNA of cultured CD4+ T cells. One entry per CDR3 protein, called by TCRdb with MiXCR from the PCR reads. Among about 24,000 distinct CDR3 sequences listed, 60% were seen once. These receptors' antigens are unknown. The sequencing here drew on CD4+ T cells from blood, cultured in vitro, taken after SARS-CoV-2 vaccination. These receptor sequences come from a human donor who received a COVID-19 vaccine.

V is TRBV5-4 and J is TRBJ2-2, with 9 bases aligning to TRBD1. Trimming took 1 base from V and 6 from J; bases not matched to a gene: 4. Per germline, CDR1 SGHNT and CDR2 YYREEE (reference sequence). The length of the CDR3 is 15 residues. The CDR3: CASSLTTGGPGELFF. The DNA for the CDR3 is TGTGCCAGCAGCTTGACTACAGGGGGCCCCGGGGAGCTGTTTTTT.

The chain joins TRBV20-1 to TRBJ2-1, with 11 nucleotides matching TRBD2. The germline CDR1 and CDR2 sequences are DFQATT and SNEGSKA (reference sequence). The CDR3 covers 15 residues. V trimming: 1 base; J trimming: 5 bases; junction bases outside the gene matches: 4. The CDR3 reads CSARGLAGGNNEQFF. In DNA, the CDR3 is TGCAGTGCTAGAGGGCTAGCGGGGGGCAACAATGAGCAGTTCTTC.

V and J are TRBV18 and TRBJ1-5; possibly TRBD1 for D (5 bases). Germline V gene sequence: CDR1 KGHSH, CDR2 LQKENI. The V end lost 3 bases, the J end lost 1 base, and 16 bases lay between the germline ends. The CDR3 sequence is 17 residues long. The CDR3 protein is CASSPNGGDRSNQPQHF. CDR3 sequence (DNA): TGTGCCAGCTCACCCAACGGTGGAGACAGAAGCAATCAGCCCCAGCATTTT.

This clonotype was observed a few times. The gene calls are TRBV20-1 and TRBJ1-1; possible D gene TRBD1, 6 bases. The CDR3 has 13 amino acids. Germline values: CDR1 DFQATT, CDR2 SNEGSKA (reference sequence). Trimming cost V 2 bases and J 1 base, with 8 bases left between them. The CDR3 DNA sequence: TGCAGTGCTAGATCGACAGGGAACACTGAAGCTTTCTTT. It translates to CSARSTGNTEAFF.

This chain connects TRBV12-3 or TRBV12-4 to TRBJ2-5; 14 bases are a match to TRBD2. The CDR3 is 16 residues long. Unmatched junction bases numbered 13, after V lost 6 bases and J lost 10 bases. CDR3 in amino acids: CASSLTGTSGGPNQYF. Written as DNA, the CDR3 is TGTGCCAGCAGCTTAACCGGGACTAGCGGGGGTCCGAACCAGTACTTC.

This rearrangement joins TRBV5-1 to TRBJ1-5, with no clear D. V shed 4 bases and J shed 2 bases, with 13 bases lying between them. This CDR3 has 15 residues. The V gene's germline CDR1 is SGHRS and CDR2 YFSETQ. Here the CDR3 reads CASSQEQFRNQPQHF. For the CDR3, the DNA is TGCGCCAGCAGCCAGGAACAGTTCCGCAATCAGCCCCAGCATTTT.

V usage is TRBV11-3 and J usage is TRBJ2-1; TRBD2 matches at 9 bases. V shed 5 bases, J shed 4 bases, and the junction held 0 bases outside the gene matches. The CDR3 contains 13 residues. Germline-derived CDR1 and CDR2 are SGHNT and YENEEA. CDR3 bases: TGTGCCAGCAGCAGCGGGGGGTACAATGAGCAGTTCTTC. Translation: CASSSGGYNEQFF.

This chain connects TRBV18 to TRBJ1-1; D unclear. V lost 5 bases and J 0 bases, leaving 13 bases between the germline ends. Germline-derived CDR1 and CDR2 are KGHSH and LQKENI. The CDR3 is 15 amino acids. The CDR3 here is CASSSQQTMNTEAFF. CDR3 DNA sequence: TGTGCCAGCTCATCCCAACAGACCATGAACACTGAAGCTTTCTTT.

This clonotype was seen only once. The V and J genes are TRBV24-1 and TRBJ1-5; D perhaps matches TRBD1 (6 bases). The CDR3 length is 12 residues. V dropped 8 bases and J dropped 4 bases, with 8 bases sitting between them. Germline V CDR1 and CDR2: KGHDR, SFDVKD. The CDR3 coding sequence is TGTGCCACCAACGACAGGAATCAGCCCCAGCATTTT. It specifies CATNDRNQPQHF.

V is TRBV5-1 and J is TRBJ2-2; D not certain. There are 14 residues in the CDR3. Between the trimmed V and J ends, which lost 4 bases and 2 bases, there was a span of 9 bases. Per the germline V gene, CDR1 is SGHRS and CDR2 is YFSETQ. The chain's CDR3 is CASSPDGNTGELFF. The CDR3, as DNA: TGCGCCAGCAGCCCGGACGGTAACACCGGGGAGCTGTTTTTT.

The J gene is TRBJ2-3, the V gene TRBV30; 10 positions agree with TRBD1. Germline CDR1 is GTSNPN and CDR2 is SVGIG (reference sequence). Trimming removed 2 bases from V and 3 bases from J; junction bases left unmatched: 14. The length of the CDR3 is 18 residues. DNA of the CDR3: TGTGCCTGGAGTTCCGTACTTGGGACAGGGGTATCGACAGATACGCAGTATTTT. The encoded protein is CAWSSVLGTGVSTDTQYF.

The chain employs TRBV5-1 and TRBJ1-1; 8 nucleotides line up with TRBD1. V shed 5 bases and J 6 bases; nucleotides not matched to a gene: 12. This CDR3 spans 15 amino acids. Germline V gene data show CDR1 as SGHRS and CDR2 as YFSETQ. As DNA, the CDR3 is TGCGCCAGCAGTCCGAAAGACAGGGGAGGGTCTGAAGCTTTCTTT. It encodes CASSPKDRGGSEAFF. Looking up the rest from reference TRBV5-1 and TRBJ1-1 gives the full variable domain: KAGVTQTPRYLIKTRGQQVTLSCSPISGHRSVSWYQQTPGQGLQFLFEYFSETQRNKGNFPGRFSGRQFSNSRSEMNVSTLELGDSALYLCASSPKDRGGSEAFFGQGTRLTVV.

The rearrangement uses TRBV19 and TRBJ2-5; D not resolved. From germline, CDR1 is LNHDA and CDR2 SQIVND (reference sequence). The CDR3 has 13 residues. V was cut by 4 bases and J by 1 base, with 7 bases left in between. The CDR3 spells CASSTGTQETQYF. CDR3 bases: TGTGCCAGTAGTACTGGCACCCAAGAGACCCAGTACTTC.

V gene TRBV7-9 combines with J gene TRBJ1-2, with D possibly matching TRBD1 (5 bases). Germline CDR1 and CDR2: SEHNR and FQNEAQ (reference sequence). Trimming shortened V by 5 bases and J by 4 bases, and 14 bases separated the two germline ends. The CDR3 loop spans 14 amino acids. The CDR3 sequence is CASSPWDRPYGYTF. DNA for the CDR3: TGTGCCAGCAGCCCCTGGGACCGCCCCTATGGCTACACCTTC. Complete variable domain (other parts from reference TRBV7-9 and TRBJ1-2): DTGVSQNPRHKITKRGQNVTFRCDPISEHNRLYWYRQTLGQGPEFLTYFQNEAQLEKSRLLSDRFSAERPKGSFSTLEIQRTEQGDSAMYLCASSPWDRPYGYTFGSGTRLTVV.

This chain joins TRBV7-7 and TRBJ2-3; 8 bases match TRBD2. Germline V gene data show CDR1 as SSHAT and CDR2 as FNYEAQ (reference sequence). V shed 3 bases and J 0 bases; nucleotides not matched to a gene: 17. The CDR3 contains 20 residues. The CDR3 protein is CASSLRVPSGLRTSTDTQYF. The CDR3 DNA reads TGTGCCAGCAGCTTGCGAGTGCCTAGCGGGCTGAGAACTAGCACAGATACGCAGTATTTT.

This clonotype showed up just a few times. This chain joins TRBV14 and TRBJ1-2; no clear D gene. This CDR3 is 14 amino acids long. V lost 1 base and J 8 bases, leaving 14 bases between the germline ends. Germline assignment: CDR1 SGHDN and CDR2 FVKESK. The CDR3 is CASSQGEIRYGYTF. The CDR3 DNA follows: TGTGCCAGCAGCCAAGGGGAGATACGCTACGGCTACACCTTC.

The chain links TRBV11-2 to TRBJ2-7, with D perhaps assigned TRBD1 or TRBD2 (5 bases each). V was shortened by 4 bases and J by 4 bases, with 14 bases between the two germline ends. CDR3 length equals 14 residues. Germline-derived CDR1 and CDR2 are SGHAT and FQNNGV. Written as DNA, the CDR3 is TGTGCCAGCAGCTCCCTCCGGGACCGATACGAGCAGTACTTC. Translated: CASSSLRDRYEQYF.